This T cell receptor (beta chain) is from a study of cytomegalovirus exposure and HLA in healthy donors. Amplification used 60 Vbeta primers and 13 Jbeta primers. Original processing notes: Unique TCR beta chains numbered roughly 80 million in a later analysis, with about 9.9 million shared. Only in-frame clones appear in the TCRdb table, and some are missing; sequencing was by immunoSEQ multiplex PCR. Clone size and V and J calls were adopted from that table, with D and trimming inferred from the DNA. The repertoire holds about 200,000 clones, approximately 83% seen once, with around 1.5% in the top ten. The CDR3 has 12 residues. CDR1 SGHNT and CDR2 YYREEE come from the germline V gene (reference sequence). Trimming pared 0 bases from V and 9 bases from J, leaving 9 bases between. In this sample, this clone turned up once.

The TCR sequence derives from a girl aged 10 to 17 in good health and CMV-seronegative. The sequenced material came from PBMCs. The genes are TRBV5-4 and TRBJ1-1; no clear D. CDR3 amino acids: CASSLEGGKAFF. The CDR3 coding sequence is TGTGCCAGCAGCTTGGAAGGCGGAAAAGCTTTCTTT.